The 18 T cell receptor beta chains presented below share a single source sample, sequenced in a study of beta chain features in type 1 diabetes. Investigators reverse transcribed all isolated RNA, so they sequenced expressed TCRB transcripts. The data were produced by immunoSEQ multiplex PCR, yet TCRdb's version contains in-frame clones alone and is incomplete. The sample has fewer than 250,000 clones; over 8.5% are singletons. Sequencing input: naive CD4+ T cells from blood. These TCRs come from a woman in her late teens or twenties in good health.

The V gene is TRBV7-2, the J gene TRBJ2-4, with 9 bases identical to TRBD2. V trimming: 5 bases; J trimming: 3 bases; junction bases outside the gene matches: 8. Germline V CDR1 and CDR2: SGHTA, FQGNSA. The CDR3 sequence is 16 residues long. This chain's CDR3 is CASSHAGRGGKNIQYF. The CDR3 DNA reads TGTGCCAGCAGCCACGCAGGGCGGGGGGGCAAAAACATTCAGTACTTC.

CDR3 nucleotide sequence: TGCGCCAGCAGCCAGTCCCGGGACAGGACTAATTCACCCCTCCACTTT. Its translation is CASSQSRDRTNSPLHF. V gene TRBV4-1 combines with J gene TRBJ1-6; 8 bases are a match to TRBD1. There are 16 residues in the CDR3. V gave up 3 bases and J gave up 6 bases; unmatched junction bases: 7. CDR1 and CDR2 (germline): MGHRA, YSYEKL.

This clone was counted only a few times. This chain uses TRBV23-1 with TRBJ2-2; the match to TRBD2 covers 7 bases. TRBV23-1 is an open reading frame, and its role is uncertain. This CDR3 is built from 17 residues. Trimming removed 8 bases from V and 5 bases from J; junction bases left unmatched: 17. The CDR3 DNA sequence: TGCGCCAGCGCCCAACCCCGGGCGCGGGAGAAGACCGGGGAGCTGTTTTTT. This codes for CASAQPRAREKTGELFF.

This chain links TRBV7-3 with TRBJ2-3, with TRBD1 as a possible D gene (7 bases). This CDR3 has 16 amino acids. The V end was cut by 6 bases, the J end by 4 bases, with 20 bases between. Looked up from germline, CDR1 is SGHTA and CDR2 is FQGTGA. The DNA for the CDR3 is TGTGCCAGCAGACTTTCCCAGGGGGGACGGGCAGATACGCAGTATTTT. Translated, it gives CASRLSQGGRADTQYF.

The chain recombines TRBV9 with TRBJ1-1; perhaps TRBD1 as D (5 bases). CDR1 SGDLS and CDR2 YYNGEE come from the germline V gene. The CDR3 runs to 15 residues. Trimming stripped 2 bases from V and 2 bases from J, with 13 bases between. The CDR3 nucleotides read TGTGCCAGCAGCGTCAGTTCGGGGGGAAACACTGAAGCTTTCTTT. Residues: CASSVSSGGNTEAFF.

This chain joins TRBV2 and TRBJ1-3; D gene unclear. Germline assignment: CDR1 SNHLY and CDR2 FYNNEI. Trimming took off 3 bases at V and 0 bases at J, with 9 bases between the two ends. The CDR3 length is 15 residues. The chain's CDR3 is CASSDSGSSGNTIYF. The CDR3 DNA follows: TGTGCCAGCAGTGATTCTGGGAGCTCTGGAAACACCATATATTTT. The variable domain in full, completed from reference TRBV2 and TRBJ1-3, reads EPEVTQTPSHQVTQMGQEVILRCVPISNHLYFYWYRQILGQKVEFLVSFYNNEISEKSEIFDDQFSVERPDGSNFTLKIRSTKLEDSAMYFCASSDSGSSGNTIYFGEGSWLTVV.

The chain has TRBV6-1 and TRBJ1-4; TRBD1 aligns across 10 bases. The germline CDR1 and CDR2 sequences are MNHNS and SASEGT. Trimming at V came to 6 bases and at J to 5 bases, leaving 6 bases not matched to a gene. This CDR3 has 15 amino acids. The CDR3 nucleotides are TGTGCCAGCAGCCTGGACAGGGGGGGAAATGAAAAACTGTTTTTT. As protein: CASSLDRGGNEKLFF.

The V gene is TRBV6-1, the J gene TRBJ2-1; 9 nucleotides agree with TRBD1. This CDR3 is 13 amino acids long. Looked up from germline, CDR1 is MNHNS and CDR2 is SASEGT. The ends lost 0 bases at V and 12 bases at J; junction bases unmatched: 3. CDR3 sequence: CASSEAGTGLQFF. DNA for the CDR3: TGTGCCAGCAGTGAAGCTGGGACAGGGTTGCAGTTCTTC.

CDR3: CASSSIKGFTSGNRFF. In DNA, the CDR3 is TGTGCCAGCAGCTCAATTAAAGGCTTTACTAGCGGGAATCGGTTCTTC. The rearrangement links TRBV7-3 to TRBJ2-1; TRBD2 matches at 10 bases. V dropped 4 bases and J dropped 15; count of bases not matched to a gene: 18. The CDR3 consists of 16 residues. Germline V gene data show CDR1 as SGHTA and CDR2 as FQGTGA.

This clone was counted a few times. The chain carries TRBV7-6 and TRBJ1-1; no clear D. The V and J ends lost 5 bases and 4 bases respectively, with 14 bases between them. Looked up from germline, CDR1 is SGHVS and CDR2 is FNYEAQ. The CDR3 has 14 amino acids. The chain's CDR3 is CASSPGSTGTEAFF. CDR3 sequence (DNA): TGTGCCAGCAGCCCCGGGTCCACGGGCACTGAAGCTTTCTTT.

The chain links TRBV18 to TRBJ1-4, with D unclear. The CDR3 sequence is 16 residues long. The V and J ends lost 2 bases and 3 bases respectively, with 13 bases between them. Per germline, CDR1 KGHSH and CDR2 LQKENI. Here the CDR3 reads CASSPLTGRANEKLFF. For the CDR3, the DNA is TGTGCCAGCTCACCATTAACTGGCCGGGCTAATGAAAAACTGTTTTTT.

This rearrangement joins TRBV7-9 to TRBJ2-1; weak D call: TRBD2 (6 bases). Germline V gives CDR1 SEHNR, CDR2 FQNEAQ (reference sequence). CDR3 length: 16 residues. With 6 bases removed from V and 8 bases from J, the gap between germline ends came to 23 bases. The CDR3 sequence: CASRPLSSSEGDEQFF. CDR3 DNA: TGTGCCAGCAGACCCCTTAGCTCTAGCGAAGGGGATGAGCAGTTCTTC.

This clone was detected a few times. This sequence joins TRBV29-1 and TRBJ2-3; 10 bases line up with TRBD2. The CDR3 spans 18 residues. Germline V lookup: CDR1 SQVTM, CDR2 ANQGSEA. The junction had 12 bases not matched to a gene; V was cut back by 3 bases and J by 0 bases. DNA of the CDR3: TGCAGCGTTGAGTGGCTAGCGGGAGAGTTTCGGAGCACAGATACGCAGTATTTT. This gives the protein CSVEWLAGEFRSTDTQYF.

This clone has only a few counts. This chain uses TRBV5-1 with TRBJ1-1, with 11 nucleotides matching TRBD1. There are 16 residues in the CDR3. V lost 6 bases and J lost 0; bases outside the gene matches: 7. Germline V gene lookup returns CDR1 SGHRS and CDR2 YFSETQ. This CDR3 reads CASTRGQGDMNTEAFF. The CDR3, as DNA: TGCGCCAGCACTCGGGGACAGGGGGATATGAACACTGAAGCTTTCTTT. Using reference TRBV5-1 and TRBJ1-1 for the parts outside the CDR3, the full variable domain is KAGVTQTPRYLIKTRGQQVTLSCSPISGHRSVSWYQQTPGQGLQFLFEYFSETQRNKGNFPGRFSGRQFSNSRSEMNVSTLELGDSALYLCASTRGQGDMNTEAFFGQGTRLTVV.

This clone has only a few counts. The V and J genes are TRBV7-9 and TRBJ2-6, with TRBD2 identical over 7 bases. The CDR3 has 18 residues. Unmatched junction bases numbered 9, after V lost 4 bases and J lost 0 bases. Germline loops: CDR1 SEHNR, CDR2 FQNEAQ (reference sequence). CDR3 bases: TGTGCCAGCAGCTCGGGACTACCGGCTCTCTCTGGGGCCAACGTCCTGACTTTC. It codes for CASSSGLPALSGANVLTF.

This clone was detected a few times. V gene TRBV7-9 combines with J gene TRBJ1-2; 9 bases agree with TRBD1. Unmatched junction bases numbered 4, after V lost 1 base and J lost 10 bases. The CDR3 loop spans 13 amino acids. CDR1 and CDR2 from the germline V gene are SEHNR and FQNEAQ (reference sequence). This CDR3 is CASSLGDRVNYTF. Written as DNA, the CDR3 is TGTGCCAGCAGCTTAGGGGACAGGGTAAACTACACCTTC.

This clone was seen a few times. The rearrangement links TRBV7-9 to TRBJ1-6, with D possibly being TRBD1 (5 bases). Trimming cost V 0 bases and J 7 bases, with 13 bases left between them. The CDR3 has 16 amino acids. CDR1 is SEHNR, CDR2 FQNEAQ, per germline (reference sequence). In DNA, the CDR3 is TGTGCCAGCAGCTTAGCGGCAGGGACTCACAATTCACCCCTCCACTTT. Translation: CASSLAAGTHNSPLHF.

This clone came up a few times. This chain links TRBV29-1 with TRBJ2-7; D remains ambiguous. The CDR3 length is 11 residues. CDR1 SQVTM and CDR2 ANQGSEA come from the germline V gene. Trimming stripped 4 bases from V and 2 bases from J, with 6 bases between. The CDR3 protein is CSVGQAYEQYF. The DNA for the CDR3 is TGCAGCGTTGGTCAGGCCTACGAGCAGTACTTC.